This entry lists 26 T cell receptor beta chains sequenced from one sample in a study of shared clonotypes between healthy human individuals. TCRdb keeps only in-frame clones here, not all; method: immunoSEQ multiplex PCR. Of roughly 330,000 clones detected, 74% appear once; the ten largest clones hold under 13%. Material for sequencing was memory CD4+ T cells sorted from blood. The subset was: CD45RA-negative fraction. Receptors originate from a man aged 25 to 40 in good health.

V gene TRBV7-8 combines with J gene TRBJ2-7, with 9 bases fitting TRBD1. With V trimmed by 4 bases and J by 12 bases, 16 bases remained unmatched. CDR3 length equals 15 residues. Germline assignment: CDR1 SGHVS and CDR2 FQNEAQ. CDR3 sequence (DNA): TGTGCCAGCAGCTCGACGAGGACAGGGGCGCTACAGGGGTACTTC. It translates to CASSSTRTGALQGYF.

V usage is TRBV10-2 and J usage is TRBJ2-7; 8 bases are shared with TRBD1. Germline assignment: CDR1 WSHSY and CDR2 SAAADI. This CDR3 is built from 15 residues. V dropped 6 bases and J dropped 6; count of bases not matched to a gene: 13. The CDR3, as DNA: TGCGCCAGCAGGGACCAGGGGGCCCACGCCTCCGAGCAGTACTTC. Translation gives CASRDQGAHASEQYF.

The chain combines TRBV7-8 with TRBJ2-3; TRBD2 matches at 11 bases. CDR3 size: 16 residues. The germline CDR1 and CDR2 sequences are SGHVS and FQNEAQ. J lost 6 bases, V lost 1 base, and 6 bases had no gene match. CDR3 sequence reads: CASSLELAGALDTQYF. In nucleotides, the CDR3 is TGTGCCAGCAGCTTAGAACTAGCGGGAGCTTTGGATACGCAGTATTTT. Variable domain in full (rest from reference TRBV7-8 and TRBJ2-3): GAGVSQSPRYKVAKRGQDVALRCDPISGHVSLFWYQQALGQGPEFLTYFQNEAQLDKSGLPSDRFFAERPEGSVSTLKIQRTQQEDSAVYLCASSLELAGALDTQYFGPGTRLTVL.

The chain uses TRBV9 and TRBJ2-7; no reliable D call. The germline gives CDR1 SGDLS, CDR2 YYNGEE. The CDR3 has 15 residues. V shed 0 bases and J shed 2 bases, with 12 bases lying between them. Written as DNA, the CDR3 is TGTGCCAGCAGCGTAGACTTTAGTACCGCCTACGAGCAGTACTTC. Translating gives CASSVDFSTAYEQYF.

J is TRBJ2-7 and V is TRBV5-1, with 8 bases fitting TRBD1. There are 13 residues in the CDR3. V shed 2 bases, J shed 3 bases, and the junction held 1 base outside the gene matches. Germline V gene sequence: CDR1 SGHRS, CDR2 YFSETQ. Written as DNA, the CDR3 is TGCGCCAGCAGCTTAGGGACAGGCTACGAGCAGTACTTC. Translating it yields CASSLGTGYEQYF.

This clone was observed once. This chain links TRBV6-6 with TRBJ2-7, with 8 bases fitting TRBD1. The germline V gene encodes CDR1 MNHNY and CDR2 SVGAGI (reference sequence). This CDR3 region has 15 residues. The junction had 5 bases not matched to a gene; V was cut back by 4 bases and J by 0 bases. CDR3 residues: CASSSRDRPSYEQYF. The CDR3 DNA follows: TGTGCCAGCAGTTCCCGGGACAGGCCCTCCTACGAGCAGTACTTC.

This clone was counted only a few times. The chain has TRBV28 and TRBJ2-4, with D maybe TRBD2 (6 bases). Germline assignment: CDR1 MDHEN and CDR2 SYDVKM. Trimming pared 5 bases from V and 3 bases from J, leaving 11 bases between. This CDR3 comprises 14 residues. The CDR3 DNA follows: TGTGCCAGCAGTGCGATGGGAGGCAAAAACATTCAGTACTTC. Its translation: CASSAMGGKNIQYF.

CDR3 sequence: CASSPTRGTGELFF. CDR3 coding DNA: TGTGCCAGCTCACCTACAAGGGGGACCGGGGAGCTGTTTTTT. The V gene is TRBV18, the J gene TRBJ2-2; tentatively, D is TRBD1 (6 bases). The CDR3 is 14 residues long. Germline V gene lookup returns CDR1 KGHSH and CDR2 LQKENI. V lost 3 bases, J lost 5 bases, and 10 bases lay in between.

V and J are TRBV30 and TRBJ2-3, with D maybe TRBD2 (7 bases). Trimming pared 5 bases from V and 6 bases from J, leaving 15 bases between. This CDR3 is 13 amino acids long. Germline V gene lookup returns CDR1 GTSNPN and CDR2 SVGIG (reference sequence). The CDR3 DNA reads TGTGCCTGGGACAAATGGGGGGGCGATACGCAGTATTTT. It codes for CAWDKWGGDTQYF.

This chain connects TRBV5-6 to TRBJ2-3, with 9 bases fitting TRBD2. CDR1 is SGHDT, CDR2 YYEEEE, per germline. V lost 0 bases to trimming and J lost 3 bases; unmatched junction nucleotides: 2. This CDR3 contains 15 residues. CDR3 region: CASSLGGLATDTQYF. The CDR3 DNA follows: TGTGCCAGCAGCTTGGGGGGACTAGCTACAGATACGCAGTATTTT.

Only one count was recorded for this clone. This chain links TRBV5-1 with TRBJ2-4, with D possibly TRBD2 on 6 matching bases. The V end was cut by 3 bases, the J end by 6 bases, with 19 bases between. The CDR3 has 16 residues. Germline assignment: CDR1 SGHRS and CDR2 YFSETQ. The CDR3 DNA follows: TGCGCCAGCAGCTGGGGGGAAGATGGGCAGGGAAACATTCAGTACTTC. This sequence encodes CASSWGEDGQGNIQYF.

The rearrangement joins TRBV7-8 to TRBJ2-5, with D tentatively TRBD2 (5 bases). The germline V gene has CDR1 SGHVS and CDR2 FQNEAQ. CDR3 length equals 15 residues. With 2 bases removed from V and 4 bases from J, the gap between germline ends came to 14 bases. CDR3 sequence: CASSLIGGASETQYF. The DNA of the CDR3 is TGTGCCAGCAGCTTAATAGGAGGAGCGTCAGAGACCCAGTACTTC.

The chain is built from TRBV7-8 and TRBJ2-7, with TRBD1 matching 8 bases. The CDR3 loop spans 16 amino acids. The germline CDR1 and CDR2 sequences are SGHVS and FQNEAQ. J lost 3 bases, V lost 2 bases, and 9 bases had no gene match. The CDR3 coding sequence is TGTGCCAGCAGCTTATCGACAGGGGATGGAAGCTACGAGCAGTACTTC. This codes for CASSLSTGDGSYEQYF.

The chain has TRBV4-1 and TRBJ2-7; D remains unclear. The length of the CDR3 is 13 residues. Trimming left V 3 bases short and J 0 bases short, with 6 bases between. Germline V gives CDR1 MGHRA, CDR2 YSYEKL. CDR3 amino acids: CASSHTNSYEQYF. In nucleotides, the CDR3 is TGCGCCAGCAGCCATACGAACTCCTACGAGCAGTACTTC.

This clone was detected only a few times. The CDR3 spells CASSVMAGTQETQYF. The DNA for the CDR3 is TGTGCCAGCAGCGTAATGGCGGGAACCCAAGAGACCCAGTACTTC. The V gene is TRBV9, the J gene TRBJ2-5, with D possibly matching TRBD2 (6 bases). This CDR3 has 15 residues. Germline CDR1 is SGDLS and CDR2 is YYNGEE. The ends were cut back, 1 base at V and 1 base at J, with 11 bases in the middle. Supplemented by reference TRBV9 and TRBJ2-5, the full variable domain reads DSGVTQTPKHLITATGQRVTLRCSPRSGDLSVYWYQQSLDQGLQFLIQYYNGEERAKGNILERFSAQQFPDLHSELNLSSLELGDSALYFCASSVMAGTQETQYFGPGTRLLVL.

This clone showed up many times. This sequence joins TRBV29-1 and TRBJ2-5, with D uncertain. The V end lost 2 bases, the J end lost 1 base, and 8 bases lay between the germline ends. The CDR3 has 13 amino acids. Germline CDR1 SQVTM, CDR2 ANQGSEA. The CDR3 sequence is CSVESNSQETQYF. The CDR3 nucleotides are TGCAGCGTTGAATCCAACAGCCAAGAGACCCAGTACTTC.

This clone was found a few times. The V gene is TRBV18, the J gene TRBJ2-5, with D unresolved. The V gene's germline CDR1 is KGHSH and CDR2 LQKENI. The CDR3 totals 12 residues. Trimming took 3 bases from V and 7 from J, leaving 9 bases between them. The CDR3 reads CASSPSSGTQYF. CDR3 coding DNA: TGTGCCAGCTCACCCTCTTCGGGGACCCAGTACTTC.

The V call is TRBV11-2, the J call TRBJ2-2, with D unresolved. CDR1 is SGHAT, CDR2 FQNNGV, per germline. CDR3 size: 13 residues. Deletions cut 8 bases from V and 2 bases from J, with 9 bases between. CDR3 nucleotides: TGTGCCAGCTACCGAATTAACACCGGGGAGCTGTTTTTT. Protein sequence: CASYRINTGELFF.

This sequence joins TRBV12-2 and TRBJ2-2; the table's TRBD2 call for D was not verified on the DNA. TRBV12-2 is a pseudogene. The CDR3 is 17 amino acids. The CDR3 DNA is TGTGCAAGTCGCTTAGCAACTCTAGCGGGGGAGGCCGGGGAGCTGTTTTTT. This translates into CASRLATLAGEAGELFF.

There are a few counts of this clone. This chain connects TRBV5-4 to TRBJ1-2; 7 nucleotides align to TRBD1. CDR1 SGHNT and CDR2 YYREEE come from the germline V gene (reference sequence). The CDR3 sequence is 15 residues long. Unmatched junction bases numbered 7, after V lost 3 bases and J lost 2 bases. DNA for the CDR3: TGTGCCAGCAGCTGGGCGCGACAGGGCAACTATGGCTACACCTTC. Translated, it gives CASSWARQGNYGYTF.

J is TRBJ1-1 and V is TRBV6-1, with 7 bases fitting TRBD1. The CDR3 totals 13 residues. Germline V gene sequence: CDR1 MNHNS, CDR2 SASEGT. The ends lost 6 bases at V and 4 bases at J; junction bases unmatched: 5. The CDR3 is CASRRQGVTEAFF. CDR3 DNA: TGTGCCAGCAGGAGGCAGGGGGTCACTGAAGCTTTCTTT.

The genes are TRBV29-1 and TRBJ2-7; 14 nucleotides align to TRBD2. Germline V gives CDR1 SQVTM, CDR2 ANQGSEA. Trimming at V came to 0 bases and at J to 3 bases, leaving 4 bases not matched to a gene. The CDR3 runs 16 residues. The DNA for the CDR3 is TGCAGCGTTGAAGATCAAGGACTAGCGGGAGGCTACGAGCAGTACTTC. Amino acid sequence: CSVEDQGLAGGYEQYF.

CDR3 in DNA: TGTGCCAGCAGGGATTATGTCGGGGGCCGCCTGTTTTTT. Its protein is CASRDYVGGRLFF. The genes are TRBV27 and TRBJ1-4, with a tentative D call TRBD1 (6 bases). CDR3 length: 13 amino acids. CDR1 is MNHEY, CDR2 SMNVEV, per germline (reference sequence). V dropped 6 bases and J dropped 14 bases, with 19 bases sitting between them.

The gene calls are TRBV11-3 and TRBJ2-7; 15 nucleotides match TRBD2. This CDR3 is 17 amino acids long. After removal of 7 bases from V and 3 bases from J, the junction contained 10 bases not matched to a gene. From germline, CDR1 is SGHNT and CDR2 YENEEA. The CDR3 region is CASILGLAGGPCYEQYF. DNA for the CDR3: TGTGCCAGCATCCTCGGACTAGCGGGAGGGCCATGCTACGAGCAGTACTTC.

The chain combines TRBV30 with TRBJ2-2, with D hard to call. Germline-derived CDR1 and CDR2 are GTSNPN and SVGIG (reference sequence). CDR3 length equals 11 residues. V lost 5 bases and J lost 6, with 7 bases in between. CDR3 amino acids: CAWRRAGELFF. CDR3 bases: TGTGCCTGGCGAAGGGCCGGGGAGCTGTTTTTT.

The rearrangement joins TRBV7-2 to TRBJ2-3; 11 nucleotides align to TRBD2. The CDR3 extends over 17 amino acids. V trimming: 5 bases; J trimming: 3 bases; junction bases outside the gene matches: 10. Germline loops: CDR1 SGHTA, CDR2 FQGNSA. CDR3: CASSPRLAGRGTDTQYF. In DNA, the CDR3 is TGTGCCAGCAGCCCCAGACTAGCGGGACGAGGAACAGATACGCAGTATTTT. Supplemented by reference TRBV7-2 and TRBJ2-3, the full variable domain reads GAGVSQSPSNKVTEKGKDVELRCDPISGHTALYWYRQSLGQGLEFLIYFQGNSAPDKSGLPSDRFSAERTGGSVSTLTIQRTQQEDSAVYLCASSPRLAGRGTDTQYFGPGTRLTVL.